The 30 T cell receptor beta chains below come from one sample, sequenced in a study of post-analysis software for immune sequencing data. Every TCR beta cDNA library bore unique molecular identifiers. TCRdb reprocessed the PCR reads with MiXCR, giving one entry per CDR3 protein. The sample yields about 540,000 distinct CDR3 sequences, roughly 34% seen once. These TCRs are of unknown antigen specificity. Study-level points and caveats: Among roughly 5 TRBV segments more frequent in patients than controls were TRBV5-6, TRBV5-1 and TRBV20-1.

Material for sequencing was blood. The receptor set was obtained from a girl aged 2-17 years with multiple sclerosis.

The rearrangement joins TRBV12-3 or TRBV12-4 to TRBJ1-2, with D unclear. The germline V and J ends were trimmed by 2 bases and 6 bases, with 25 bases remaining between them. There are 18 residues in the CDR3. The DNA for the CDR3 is TGTGCCAGCAGTTTAAGAGGCTCGACTATACATATCAACCATGGCTACACCTTC. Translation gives CASSLRGSTIHINHGYTF.

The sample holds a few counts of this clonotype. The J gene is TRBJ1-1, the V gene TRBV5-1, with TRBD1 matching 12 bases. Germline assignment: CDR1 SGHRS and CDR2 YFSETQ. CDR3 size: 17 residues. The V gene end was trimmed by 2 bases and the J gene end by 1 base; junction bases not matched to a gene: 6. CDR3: CASSFLGTGGPNTEAFF. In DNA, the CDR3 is TGCGCCAGCAGCTTTTTGGGGACAGGGGGCCCGAACACTGAAGCTTTCTTT.

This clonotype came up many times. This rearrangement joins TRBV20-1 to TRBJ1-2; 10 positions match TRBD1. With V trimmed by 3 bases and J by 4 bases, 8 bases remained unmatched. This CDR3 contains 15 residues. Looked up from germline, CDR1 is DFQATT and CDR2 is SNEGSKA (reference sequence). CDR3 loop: CSASLTGGGGYGYTF. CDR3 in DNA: TGCAGTGCTAGTCTGACAGGGGGCGGGGGCTATGGCTACACCTTC.

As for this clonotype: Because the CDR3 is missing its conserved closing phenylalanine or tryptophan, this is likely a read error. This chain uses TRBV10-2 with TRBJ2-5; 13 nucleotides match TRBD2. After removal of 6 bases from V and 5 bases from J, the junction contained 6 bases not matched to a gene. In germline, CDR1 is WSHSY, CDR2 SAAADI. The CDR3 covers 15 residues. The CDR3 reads CASSGTSGVLETQYV. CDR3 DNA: TGCGCCAGCAGCGGGACTAGCGGGGTGCTGGAGACCCAGTACGTC.

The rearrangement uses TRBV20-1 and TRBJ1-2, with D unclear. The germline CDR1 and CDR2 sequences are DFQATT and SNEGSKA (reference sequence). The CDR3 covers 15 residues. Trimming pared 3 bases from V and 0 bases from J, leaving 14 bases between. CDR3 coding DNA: TGCAGTGCTAGTGTTGCGGGCGGAGCTAACTATGGCTACACCTTC. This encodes CSASVAGGANYGYTF.

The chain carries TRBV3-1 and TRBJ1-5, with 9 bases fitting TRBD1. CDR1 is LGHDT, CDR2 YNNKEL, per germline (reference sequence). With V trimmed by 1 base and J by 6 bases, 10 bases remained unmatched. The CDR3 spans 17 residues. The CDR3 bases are TGTGCCAGCAGCCAAGGAACCCGGACAGGGGCCATTCAGCCCCAGCATTTT. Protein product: CASSQGTRTGAIQPQHF.

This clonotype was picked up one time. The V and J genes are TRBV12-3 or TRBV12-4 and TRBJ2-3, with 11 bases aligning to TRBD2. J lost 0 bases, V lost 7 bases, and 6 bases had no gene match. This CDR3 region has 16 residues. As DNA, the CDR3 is TGTGCCAGCACCTTTAGACTAGCGGGGAGCACAGATACGCAGTATTTT. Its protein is CASTFRLAGSTDTQYF.

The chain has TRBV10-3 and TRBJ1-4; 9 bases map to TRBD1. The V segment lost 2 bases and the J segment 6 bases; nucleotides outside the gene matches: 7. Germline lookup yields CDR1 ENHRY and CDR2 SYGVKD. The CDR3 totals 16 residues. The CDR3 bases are TGTGCCATCAGTGAGAAAATACAGGGGGCGGATGAAAAACTGTTTTTT. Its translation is CAISEKIQGADEKLFF.

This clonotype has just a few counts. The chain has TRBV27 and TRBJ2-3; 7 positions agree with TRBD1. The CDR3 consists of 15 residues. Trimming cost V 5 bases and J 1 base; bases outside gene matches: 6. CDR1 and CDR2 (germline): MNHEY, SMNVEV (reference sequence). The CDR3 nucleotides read TGTGCCAGCAGTCCAGACAGGGACCGCACAGATACGCAGTATTTT. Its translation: CASSPDRDRTDTQYF.

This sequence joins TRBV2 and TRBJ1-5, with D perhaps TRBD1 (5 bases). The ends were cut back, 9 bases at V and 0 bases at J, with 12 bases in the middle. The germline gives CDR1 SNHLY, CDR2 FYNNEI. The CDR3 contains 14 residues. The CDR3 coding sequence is TGTGCCAGTACAGGCGCCTATAGCAATCAGCCCCAGCATTTT. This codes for CASTGAYSNQPQHF.

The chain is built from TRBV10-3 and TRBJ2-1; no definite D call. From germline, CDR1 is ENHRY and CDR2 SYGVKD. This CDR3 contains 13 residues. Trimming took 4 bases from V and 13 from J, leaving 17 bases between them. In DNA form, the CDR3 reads TGTGCCATCAGTGTGGCCCAACAAGAGACCCAGTTCTTC. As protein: CAISVAQQETQFF.

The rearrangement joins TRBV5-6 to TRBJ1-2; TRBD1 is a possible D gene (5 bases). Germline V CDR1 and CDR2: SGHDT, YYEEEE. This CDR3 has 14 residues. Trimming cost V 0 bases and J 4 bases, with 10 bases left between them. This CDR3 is CASSLDSGRYGYTF. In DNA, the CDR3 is TGTGCCAGCAGCTTGGATTCAGGGCGCTATGGCTACACCTTC.

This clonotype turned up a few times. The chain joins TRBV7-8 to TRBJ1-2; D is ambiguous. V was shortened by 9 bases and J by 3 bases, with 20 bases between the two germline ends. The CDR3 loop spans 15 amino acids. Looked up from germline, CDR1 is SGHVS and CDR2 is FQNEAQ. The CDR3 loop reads CASSPGSRRDYGYTF. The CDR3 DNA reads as TGTGCCAGTTCTCCCGGATCACGGAGGGACTATGGCTACACCTTC.

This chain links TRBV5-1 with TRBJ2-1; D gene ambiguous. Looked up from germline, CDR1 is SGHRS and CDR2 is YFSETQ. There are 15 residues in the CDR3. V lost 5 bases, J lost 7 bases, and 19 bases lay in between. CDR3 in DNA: TGCGCCAGCAGTCTGGACGGCAGTTCCCAAAATGAGCAGTTCTTC. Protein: CASSLDGSSQNEQFF.

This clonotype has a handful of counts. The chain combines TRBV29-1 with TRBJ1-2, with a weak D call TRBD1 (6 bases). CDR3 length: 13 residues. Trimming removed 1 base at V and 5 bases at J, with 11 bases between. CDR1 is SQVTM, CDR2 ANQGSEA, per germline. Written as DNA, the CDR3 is TGCAGCGTTGAAGGGCAGGGGATTTATGGCTACACCTTC. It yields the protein CSVEGQGIYGYTF. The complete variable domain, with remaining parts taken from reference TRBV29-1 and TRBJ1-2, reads SAVISQKPSRDICQRGTSLTIQCQVDSQVTMMFWYRQQPGQSLTLIATANQGSEATYESGFVIDKFPISRPNLTFSTLTVSNMSPEDSSIYLCSVEGQGIYGYTFGSGTRLTVV.

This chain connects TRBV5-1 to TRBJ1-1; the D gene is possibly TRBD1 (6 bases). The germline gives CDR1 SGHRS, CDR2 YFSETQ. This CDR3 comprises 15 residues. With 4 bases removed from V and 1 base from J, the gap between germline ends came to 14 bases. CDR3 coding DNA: TGCGCCAGCAGCCACCAGGGGAAAGGGAACACTGAAGCTTTCTTT. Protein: CASSHQGKGNTEAFF. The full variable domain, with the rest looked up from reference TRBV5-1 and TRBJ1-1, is KAGVTQTPRYLIKTRGQQVTLSCSPISGHRSVSWYQQTPGQGLQFLFEYFSETQRNKGNFPGRFSGRQFSNSRSEMNVSTLELGDSALYLCASSHQGKGNTEAFFGQGTRLTVV.

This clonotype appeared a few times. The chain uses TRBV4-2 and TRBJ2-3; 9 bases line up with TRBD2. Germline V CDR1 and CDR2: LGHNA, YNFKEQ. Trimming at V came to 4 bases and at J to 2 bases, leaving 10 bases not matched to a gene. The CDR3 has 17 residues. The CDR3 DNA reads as TGTGCCAGCAGCCCTTACAAGACTAGCGGTACCACAGATACGCAGTATTTT. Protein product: CASSPYKTSGTTDTQYF.

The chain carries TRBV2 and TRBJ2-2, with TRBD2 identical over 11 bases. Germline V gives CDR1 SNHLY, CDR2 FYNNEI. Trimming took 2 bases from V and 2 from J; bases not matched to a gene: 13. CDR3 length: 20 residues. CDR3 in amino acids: CASSEYPLSLAGGNTGELFF. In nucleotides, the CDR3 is TGTGCCAGCAGTGAATATCCCCTCTCTCTAGCGGGGGGTAACACCGGGGAGCTGTTTTTT.

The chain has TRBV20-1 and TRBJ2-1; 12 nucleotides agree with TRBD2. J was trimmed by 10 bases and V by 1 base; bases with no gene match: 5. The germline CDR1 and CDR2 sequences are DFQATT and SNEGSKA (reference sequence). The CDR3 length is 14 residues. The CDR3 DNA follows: TGCAGTGCTAGAGCTAGCGGGGGGGGTACGGAGCAGTTCTTC. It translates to CSARASGGGTEQFF.

This CDR3 is CSAPRSSYEQYF. Here the CDR3 DNA reads TGCAGTGCTCCGCGGAGCTCCTACGAGCAGTACTTC. The chain is built from TRBV20-1 and TRBJ2-7; D remains unclear. Trimming removed 5 bases at V and 0 bases at J, with 8 bases between. CDR1 is DFQATT and CDR2 is SNEGSKA in the germline V gene (reference sequence). The CDR3 extends over 12 amino acids.

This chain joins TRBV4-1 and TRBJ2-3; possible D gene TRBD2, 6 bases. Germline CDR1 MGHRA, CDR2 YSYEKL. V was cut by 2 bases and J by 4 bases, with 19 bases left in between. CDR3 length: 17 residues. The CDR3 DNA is TGCGCCAGCAGCCAACCCCCCGGGACTGGCGTCCCAGATACGCAGTATTTT. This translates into CASSQPPGTGVPDTQYF.

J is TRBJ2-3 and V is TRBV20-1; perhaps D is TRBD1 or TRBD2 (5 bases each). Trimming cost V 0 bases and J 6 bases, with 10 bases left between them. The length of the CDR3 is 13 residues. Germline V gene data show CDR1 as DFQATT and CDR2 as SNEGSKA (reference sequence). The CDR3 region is CSARDHRRDTQYF. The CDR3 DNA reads TGCAGTGCTAGAGACCACAGGAGGGATACGCAGTATTTT.

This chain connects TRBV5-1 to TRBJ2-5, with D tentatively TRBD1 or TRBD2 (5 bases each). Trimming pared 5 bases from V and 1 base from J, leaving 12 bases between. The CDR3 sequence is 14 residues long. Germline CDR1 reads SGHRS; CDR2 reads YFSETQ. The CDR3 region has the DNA TGCGCCAGCAGTCGCCCGGGGACCCAAGAGACCCAGTACTTC. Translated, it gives CASSRPGTQETQYF.

CDR3 coding DNA: TGCGCCAGCAGCTCGGCGGTTAGGATCGCTGAGACCCAGTACTTC. As protein: CASSSAVRIAETQYF. This chain uses TRBV5-1 with TRBJ2-7; D remains ambiguous. The J call may be wrong; the DNA end is better matched by TRBJ2-5. This CDR3 contains 15 residues. Germline V gene lookup returns CDR1 SGHRS and CDR2 YFSETQ.

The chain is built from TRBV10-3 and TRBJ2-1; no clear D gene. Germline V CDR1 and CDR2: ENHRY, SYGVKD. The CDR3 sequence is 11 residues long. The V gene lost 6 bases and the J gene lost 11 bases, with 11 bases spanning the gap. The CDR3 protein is CAISGPEKQFF. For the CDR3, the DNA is TGTGCCATCAGCGGGCCGGAGAAGCAGTTCTTC.

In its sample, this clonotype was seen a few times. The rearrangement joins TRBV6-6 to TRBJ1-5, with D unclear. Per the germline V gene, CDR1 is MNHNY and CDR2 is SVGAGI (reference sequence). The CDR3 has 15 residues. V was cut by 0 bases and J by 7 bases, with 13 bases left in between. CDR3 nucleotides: TGTGCCAGCAGTTACTCGAGGGAGGGCGGACAGCCCCAGCATTTT. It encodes CASSYSREGGQPQHF.

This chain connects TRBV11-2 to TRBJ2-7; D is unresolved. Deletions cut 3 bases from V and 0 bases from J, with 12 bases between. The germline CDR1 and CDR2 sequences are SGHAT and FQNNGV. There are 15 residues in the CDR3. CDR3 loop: CASSLLGISSYEQYF. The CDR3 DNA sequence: TGTGCCAGCAGCTTGTTAGGGATAAGCTCCTACGAGCAGTACTTC.

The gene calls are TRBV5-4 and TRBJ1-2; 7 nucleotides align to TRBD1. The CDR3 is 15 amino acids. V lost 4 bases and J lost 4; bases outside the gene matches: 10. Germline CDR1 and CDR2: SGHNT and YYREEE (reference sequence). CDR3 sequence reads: CASSMGQHPTYGYTF. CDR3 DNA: TGTGCCAGCAGCATGGGACAGCACCCCACCTATGGCTACACCTTC.

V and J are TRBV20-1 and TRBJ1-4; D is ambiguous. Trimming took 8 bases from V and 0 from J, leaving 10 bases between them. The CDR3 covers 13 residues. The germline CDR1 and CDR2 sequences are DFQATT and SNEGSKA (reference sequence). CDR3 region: CSIYETTNEKLFF. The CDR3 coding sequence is TGCAGTATCTACGAAACAACTAATGAAAAACTGTTTTTT.

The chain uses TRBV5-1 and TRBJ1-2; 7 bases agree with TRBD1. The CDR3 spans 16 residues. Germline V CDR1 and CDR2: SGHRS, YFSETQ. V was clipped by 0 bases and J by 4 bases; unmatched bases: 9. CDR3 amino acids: CASSLDRGALAYGYTF. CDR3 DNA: TGCGCCAGCAGCTTGGACAGGGGCGCCTTGGCCTATGGCTACACCTTC.